These 9 T cell receptor beta chains share one sample of origin, sequenced in a study of blood T cell repertoires in COVID-19. Sequenced by immunoSEQ multiplex PCR; TCRdb stores in-frame clones only, minus some. Here the sample spans about 190,000 clones, roughly 84% being singletons. Source material: peripheral blood. These receptors came from a woman in her thirties or forties who had recovered from COVID-19.

The genes are TRBV6-2 or TRBV6-3 and TRBJ2-2; D uncertain. The CDR3 totals 16 residues. Germline V gene sequence: CDR1 MNHEY, CDR2 SVGEGT. The V end lost 2 bases, the J end lost 2 bases, and 12 bases lay between the germline ends. DNA of the CDR3: TGTGCCAGCAGTTACGATCGCGGAGACAACACCGGGGAGCTGTTTTTT. Its protein product is CASSYDRGDNTGELFF.

The chain recombines TRBV29-1 with TRBJ1-1; 10 bases line up with TRBD1. Losses at the gene ends were 6 bases for V and 7 bases for J; bases not matched to a gene: 11. Germline loops: CDR1 SQVTM, CDR2 ANQGSEA. The CDR3 loop spans 14 amino acids. CDR3 sequence: CSVDRQGASGEAFF. The CDR3 DNA reads TGCAGCGTGGACAGACAGGGGGCTTCGGGTGAAGCTTTCTTT.

This clone was observed a handful of times. This rearrangement joins TRBV6-2 or TRBV6-3 to TRBJ2-1; 8 bases agree with TRBD1. Trimming at V came to 2 bases and at J to 3 bases, leaving 3 bases not matched to a gene. The CDR3 spans 15 residues. In germline, CDR1 is MNHEY, CDR2 SVGEGT. The CDR3 DNA reads as TGTGCCAGCAGTTACCACAGGGGGGTCTACAATGAGCAGTTCTTC. This sequence encodes CASSYHRGVYNEQFF.

The chain uses TRBV27 and TRBJ2-1, with TRBD2 matching 7 bases. The ends lost 3 bases at V and 5 bases at J; junction bases unmatched: 7. Germline V gives CDR1 MNHEY, CDR2 SMNVEV (reference sequence). CDR3 size: 15 residues. The CDR3 DNA follows: TGTGCCAGCAGTTTTATAACTAGCGCTAACAATGAGCAGTTCTTC. Its protein is CASSFITSANNEQFF.

V is TRBV6-1 and J is TRBJ1-1; 9 positions agree with TRBD1. Trimming removed 0 bases from V and 5 bases from J; junction bases left unmatched: 4. The CDR3 totals 15 residues. The V gene's germline CDR1 is MNHNS and CDR2 SASEGT. This CDR3 is CASSEAGTGNTEAFF. The DNA for the CDR3 is TGTGCCAGCAGTGAAGCAGGGACAGGGAATACTGAAGCTTTCTTT.

This chain uses TRBV7-9 with TRBJ2-2; no clear D. CDR3 length: 15 residues. With 4 bases removed from V and 1 base from J, the gap between germline ends came to 10 bases. The V gene's germline CDR1 is SEHNR and CDR2 FQNEAQ (reference sequence). CDR3 region: CASSYHRGNTGELFF. The CDR3 coding sequence is TGTGCCAGCAGCTATCACCGCGGGAACACCGGGGAGCTGTTTTTT.

The count of this clone is one. The chain is built from TRBV14 and TRBJ2-7; 8 positions agree with TRBD1. This CDR3 is 15 amino acids long. Trimming at V came to 4 bases and at J to 8 bases, leaving 13 bases not matched to a gene. CDR1 is SGHDN and CDR2 is FVKESK in the germline V gene. The CDR3: CASSPSRTGISKQYF. CDR3 DNA sequence: TGTGCCAGCAGCCCTTCTCGGACAGGGATAAGCAAGCAGTACTTC.

The chain uses TRBV11-3 and TRBJ2-1, with 8 bases fitting TRBD1. The CDR3 covers 15 residues. The germline V gene has CDR1 SGHNT and CDR2 YENEEA. The ends lost 4 bases at V and 6 bases at J; junction bases unmatched: 8. CDR3 sequence (DNA): TGTGCCAGCAGCTACGGGCAGGGGGCTTTCAATGAGCAGTTCTTC. The encoded protein is CASSYGQGAFNEQFF.

A remark on this clone: In the same sample, other DNA sequences code for this CDR3. The V call is TRBV18, the J call TRBJ1-2, with D possibly TRBD1 on 6 matching bases. CDR1 is KGHSH, CDR2 LQKENI, per germline. The CDR3 has 13 amino acids. V was clipped by 6 bases and J by 2 bases, with 10 bases between them. The CDR3 spells CASSPGQNYGYTF. CDR3 nucleotides: TGTGCCAGCTCGCCGGGACAAAACTATGGCTACACCTTC.